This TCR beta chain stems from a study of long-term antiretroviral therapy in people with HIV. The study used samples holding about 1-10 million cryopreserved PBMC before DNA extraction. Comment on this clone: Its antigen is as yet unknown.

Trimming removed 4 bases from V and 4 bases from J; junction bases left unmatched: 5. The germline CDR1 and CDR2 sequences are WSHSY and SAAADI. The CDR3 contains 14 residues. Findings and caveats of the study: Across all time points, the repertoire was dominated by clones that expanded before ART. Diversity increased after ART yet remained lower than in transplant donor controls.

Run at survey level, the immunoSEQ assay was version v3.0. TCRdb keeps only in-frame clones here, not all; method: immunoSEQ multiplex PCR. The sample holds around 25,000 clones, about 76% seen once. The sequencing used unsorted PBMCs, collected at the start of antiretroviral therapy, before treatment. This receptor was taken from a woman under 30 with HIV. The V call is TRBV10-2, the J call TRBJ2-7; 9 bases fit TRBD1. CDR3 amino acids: CASSGGQGLYEQYF. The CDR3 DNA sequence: TGCGCCAGCAGTGGCGGACAGGGGCTTTACGAGCAGTACTTC.